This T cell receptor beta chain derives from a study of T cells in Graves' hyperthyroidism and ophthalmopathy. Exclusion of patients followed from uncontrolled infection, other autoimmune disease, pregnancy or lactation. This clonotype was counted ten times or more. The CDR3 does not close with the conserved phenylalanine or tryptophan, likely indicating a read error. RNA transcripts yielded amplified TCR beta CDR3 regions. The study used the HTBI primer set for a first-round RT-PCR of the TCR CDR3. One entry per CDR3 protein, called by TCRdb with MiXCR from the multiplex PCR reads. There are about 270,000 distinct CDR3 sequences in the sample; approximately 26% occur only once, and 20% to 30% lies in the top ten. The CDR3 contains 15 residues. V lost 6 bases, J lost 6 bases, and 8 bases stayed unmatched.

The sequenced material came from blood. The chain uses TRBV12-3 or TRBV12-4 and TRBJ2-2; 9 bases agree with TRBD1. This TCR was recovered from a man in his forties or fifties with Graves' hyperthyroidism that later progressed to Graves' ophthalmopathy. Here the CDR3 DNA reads TGTGCCAGCAGAGGACAGGGGTTAGAAGCCGGGGAGCTGTTTCTT. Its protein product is CASRGQGLEAGELFL.